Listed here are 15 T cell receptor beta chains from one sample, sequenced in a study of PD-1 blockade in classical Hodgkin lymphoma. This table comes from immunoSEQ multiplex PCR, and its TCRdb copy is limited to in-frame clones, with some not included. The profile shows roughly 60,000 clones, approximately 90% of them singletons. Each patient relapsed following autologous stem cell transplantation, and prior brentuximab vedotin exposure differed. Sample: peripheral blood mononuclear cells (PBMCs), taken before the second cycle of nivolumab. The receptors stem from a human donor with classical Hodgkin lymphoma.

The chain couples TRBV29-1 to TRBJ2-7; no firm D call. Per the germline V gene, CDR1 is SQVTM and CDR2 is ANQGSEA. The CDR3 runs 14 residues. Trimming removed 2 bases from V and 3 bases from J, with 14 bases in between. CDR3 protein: CSVEMWQDRYEQYF. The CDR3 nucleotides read TGCAGCGTTGAAATGTGGCAGGATCGCTACGAGCAGTACTTC.

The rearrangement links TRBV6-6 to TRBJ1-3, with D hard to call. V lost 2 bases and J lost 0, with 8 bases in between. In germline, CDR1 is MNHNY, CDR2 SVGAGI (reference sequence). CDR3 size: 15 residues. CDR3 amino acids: CASSYRGRSGNTIYF. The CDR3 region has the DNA TGTGCCAGCAGTTACCGAGGGCGCTCTGGAAACACCATATATTTT.

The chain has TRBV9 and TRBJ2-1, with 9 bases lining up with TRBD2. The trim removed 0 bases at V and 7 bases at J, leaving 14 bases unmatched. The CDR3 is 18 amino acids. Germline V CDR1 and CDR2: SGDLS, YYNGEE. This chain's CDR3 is CASSVVLASGGHQNEQFF. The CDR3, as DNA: TGTGCCAGCAGCGTAGTCCTAGCAAGCGGGGGGCACCAGAATGAGCAGTTCTTC.

Here the CDR3 reads CASSQIASADTQYF. The CDR3, as DNA: TGTGCCAGCAGCCAAATAGCGTCGGCAGATACGCAGTATTTT. The genes are TRBV7-6 and TRBJ2-3; the D gene is possibly TRBD2 (5 bases). Per germline, CDR1 SGHVS and CDR2 FNYEAQ. The V end was cut by 5 bases, the J end by 4 bases, with 13 bases between. The CDR3 extends over 14 amino acids.

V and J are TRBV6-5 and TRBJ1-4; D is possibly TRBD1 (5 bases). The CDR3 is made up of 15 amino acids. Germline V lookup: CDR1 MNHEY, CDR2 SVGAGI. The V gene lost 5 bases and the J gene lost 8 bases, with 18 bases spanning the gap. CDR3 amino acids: CASSTTQGPGEKLFF. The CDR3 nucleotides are TGTGCCAGCAGTACTACTCAGGGACCTGGAGAAAAACTGTTTTTT.

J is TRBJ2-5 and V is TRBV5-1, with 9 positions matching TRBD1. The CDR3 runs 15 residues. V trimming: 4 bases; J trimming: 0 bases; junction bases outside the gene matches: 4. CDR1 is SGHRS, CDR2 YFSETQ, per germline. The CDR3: CASSARDRDQETQYF. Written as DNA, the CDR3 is TGCGCCAGCAGCGCCCGGGACAGGGACCAAGAGACCCAGTACTTC.

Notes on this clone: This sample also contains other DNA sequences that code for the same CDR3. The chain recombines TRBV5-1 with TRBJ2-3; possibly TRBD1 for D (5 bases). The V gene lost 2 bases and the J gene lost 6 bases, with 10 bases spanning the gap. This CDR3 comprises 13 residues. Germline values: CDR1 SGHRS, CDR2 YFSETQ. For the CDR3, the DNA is TGCGCCAGCAGCTTAGGGGCCGGGGATACGCAGTATTTT. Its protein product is CASSLGAGDTQYF.

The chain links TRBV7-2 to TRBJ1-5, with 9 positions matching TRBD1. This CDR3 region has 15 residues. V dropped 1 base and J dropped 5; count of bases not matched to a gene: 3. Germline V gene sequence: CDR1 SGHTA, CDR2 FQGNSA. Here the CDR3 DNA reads TGTGCCAGCAGCTTAGGTGGGACAGGGTATCAGCCCCAGCATTTT. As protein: CASSLGGTGYQPQHF.

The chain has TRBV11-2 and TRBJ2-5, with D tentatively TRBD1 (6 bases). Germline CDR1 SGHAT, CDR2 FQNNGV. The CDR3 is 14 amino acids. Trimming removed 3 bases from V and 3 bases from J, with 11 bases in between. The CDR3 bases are TGTGCCAGCAGCTTCACAGGGTGGGAAGAGACCCAGTACTTC. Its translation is CASSFTGWEETQYF.

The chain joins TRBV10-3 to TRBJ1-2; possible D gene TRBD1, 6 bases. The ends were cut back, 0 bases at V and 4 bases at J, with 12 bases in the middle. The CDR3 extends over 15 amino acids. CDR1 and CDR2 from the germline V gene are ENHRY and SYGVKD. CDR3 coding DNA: TGTGCCATCAGTGAGTCCCCAGGGGCCGTCTATGGCTACACCTTC. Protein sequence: CAISESPGAVYGYTF.

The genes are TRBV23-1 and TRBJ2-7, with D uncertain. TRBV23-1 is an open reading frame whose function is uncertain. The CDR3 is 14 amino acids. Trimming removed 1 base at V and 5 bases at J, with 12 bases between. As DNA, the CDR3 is TGCGCCAGCAGTCAATGTGCGACACACAACGAGCAGTACTTC. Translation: CASSQCATHNEQYF.

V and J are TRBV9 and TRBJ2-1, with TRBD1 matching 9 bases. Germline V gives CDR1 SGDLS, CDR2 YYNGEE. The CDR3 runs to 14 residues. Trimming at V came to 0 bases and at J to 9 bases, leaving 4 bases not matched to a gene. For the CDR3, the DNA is TGTGCCAGCAGCGTAGGGACAGGGGCACTTGAGCAGTTCTTC. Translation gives CASSVGTGALEQFF. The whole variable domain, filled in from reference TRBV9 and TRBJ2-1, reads DSGVTQTPKHLITATGQRVTLRCSPRSGDLSVYWYQQSLDQGLQFLIQYYNGEERAKGNILERFSAQQFPDLHSELNLSSLELGDSALYFCASSVGTGALEQFFGPGTRLTVL.

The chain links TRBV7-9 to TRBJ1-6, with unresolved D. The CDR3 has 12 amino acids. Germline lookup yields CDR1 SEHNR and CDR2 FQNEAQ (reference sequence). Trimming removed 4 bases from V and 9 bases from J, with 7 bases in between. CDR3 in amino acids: CASSSGSSPLHF. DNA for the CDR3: TGTGCCAGCAGCTCGGGGAGTTCACCCCTCCACTTT.

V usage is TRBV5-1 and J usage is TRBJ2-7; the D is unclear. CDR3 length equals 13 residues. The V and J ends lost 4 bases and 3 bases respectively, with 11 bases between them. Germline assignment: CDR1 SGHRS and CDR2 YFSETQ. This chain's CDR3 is CASSPGGVYEQYF. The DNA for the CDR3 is TGCGCCAGCAGCCCGGGTGGGGTCTACGAGCAGTACTTC.

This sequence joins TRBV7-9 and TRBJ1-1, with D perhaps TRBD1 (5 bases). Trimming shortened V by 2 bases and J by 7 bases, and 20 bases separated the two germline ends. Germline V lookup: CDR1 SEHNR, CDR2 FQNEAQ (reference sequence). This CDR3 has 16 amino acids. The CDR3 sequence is CASSLNPRVGGVEAFF. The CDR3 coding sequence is TGTGCCAGCAGCTTAAATCCCCGAGTCGGAGGGGTTGAAGCTTTCTTT.